This T cell receptor (beta chain) was captured by sequencing in a study of long-term antiretroviral therapy in people with HIV (dated by TCRdb to between 2020 and 2023). Study-wide context: The earliest samples were collected about a decade before the 2015 WHO recommendation for immediate ART, when ART was typically delayed until CD4 counts fell. About 35% of the 30 participants with HIV were female. No cross-contamination during QIAcube processing was seen in test extractions of a monoclonal T-cell line run alongside roughly 35 polyclonal samples. From some 30 adults with confirmed HIV infection, the cohort provided fewer than 200 cryopreserved PBMC samples, gathered serially across a mean of around six years (range 1-12). A retrospective serial study tested whether changes in peripheral blood TRB repertoire composition and diversity were associated with ART initiation and durable HIV suppression. Overall results and qualifications from the work: Because cell numbers in pre-ART samples were limited, unsorted PBMC were profiled instead of sorted CD4+ and CD8+ T cells. Inferences about post-ART repertoire changes are limited because no data were available on ART adherence, viral resistance or therapy changes. Narrower CDR3 length ranges were observed in HIV repertoires than in controls, and an antigen-experienced repertoire with only a slight naive shift after ART was suggested by the network structure. The samples span the years 2004 to 2017, and the ART regimens used at that time may not be as effective as current regimens. Starting ART was linked to a significant rise in TRB diversity, yet even with long-term ART the diversity remained significantly lower than in transplant donor controls. Limited PBMC availability meant only the TCR beta chain was sequenced, without alpha chain pairing. Expanded TRB clones identified before ART initiation dominated the repertoire across all time points, though the dominance fluctuated and decreased in many PLHIV after ART.

CDR1 SQVTM and CDR2 ANQGSEA are derived from the germline V gene. The CDR3 sequence holds 15 residues, the cysteine and phenylalanine included. Kept here is only the CDR3 DNA, which spans 45 bases and is read in frame from base 1. V gives up 2 bases and J gives up 4 bases, and the segment between their germline ends measures 14 bases. The immunoSEQ hsTCRB v3.0 assay was used at survey level resolution to sequence the TRB variable region. The target sequencing depth for TRB was about 40,000-50,000 T-cell genomes per sample. An Illumina MiSeq with a v3 150-cycle kit was used to sequence the pooled TRB libraries. Per the original workflow: Analysis of repertoires was carried out in R inside a reproducible Nextflow workflow spanning QC, data transformation and analysis. Custom analyses were implemented in LymphoSeq2, an R package for AIRR-Seq data exploration. After excluding a few samples that yielded fewer than 5000 total TRB sequences, 150 to 200 HIV repertoires remained for analysis. Of the roughly 180 retained HIV repertoires, almost 60 were collected before and 120 to 130 after ART initiation. Each repertoire was downsampled to 5000 TRB nucleotide sequences, and summary statistics were averaged across 100 downsampling iterations. The analysis kept only TRB sequences whose CDR3 regions were at least seven amino acids long. A Shannon entropy-derived clonality score and the Gini coefficient were used to measure diversity. In the repertoire networks, any two of the top 5000 CDR3 amino acid sequences were connected whenever the two sequences differed by an edit distance of one. GLIPH2 predicted antigen specificity groups and MHC restriction for TRB CDR3 amino acid sequences. To flag known CMV, EBV, HIV or tissue antigen associations, CDR3 amino acid sequences were matched against VDJdb and McPAS-TCR. Pre-ART, post-ART and control groups were compared with Wilcoxon signed-rank tests and Holm-Bonferroni correction. TCRdb stores this immuneACCESS table with in-frame sequences only. Part of the clones is absent; in the studies checked, under half of the shortfall reflects unresolved V genes, and no reason is known for the rest. The DNA was the basis for D and trimming; V, J and clone size are from that table. Across this sample there are about 17,000 clones, with around 79% seen only once. Approximately 8% of the sample belongs to the ten largest clones.

On this clone itself: Its antigen is unknown. Base qualities are not recorded, but no much larger clone differs from it by a single base.

Inclusion was restricted to participants for whom at least one PBMC sample before ART initiation and at least two post-ART samples were available. All participants with HIV were treated in the United States of America. Before DNA extraction, cryopreserved samples containing 1-10 million PBMC were thawed and washed. At the time of the earliest PBMC sample, participants with HIV were aged between roughly 20 and 55 years. Each participant contributed PBMC samples from 1-4 timepoints before ART initiation and 2-8 timepoints after ART initiation, with a median of 7 samples. Serial HIV viral load, CD4+ T-cell count, ART history and demographic data were obtained for every participant. Using a Qiagen kit on a QIAcube, genomic DNA was extracted from unsorted PBMC, with samples processed in batches of 12.

The sequence was obtained from a man aged 25-40 years with HIV. This material consisted of unsorted PBMCs, taken at the start of antiretroviral therapy. Rearrangement joined TRBV29-1 to TRBJ1-4; the D gene cannot be named for sure. Here is the DNA: TGCAGCGTTGAACTTGGGCATGGCTATAATGAAAAACTGTTTTTT. This sequence encodes CSVELGHGYNEKLFF.